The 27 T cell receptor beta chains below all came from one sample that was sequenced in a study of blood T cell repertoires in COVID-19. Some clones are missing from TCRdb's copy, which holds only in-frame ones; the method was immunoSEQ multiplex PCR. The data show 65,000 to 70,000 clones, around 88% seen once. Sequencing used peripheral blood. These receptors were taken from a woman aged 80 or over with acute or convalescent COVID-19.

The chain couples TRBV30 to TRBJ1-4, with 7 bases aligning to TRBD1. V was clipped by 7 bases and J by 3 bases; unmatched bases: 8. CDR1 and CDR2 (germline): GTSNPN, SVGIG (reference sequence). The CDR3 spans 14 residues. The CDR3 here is CASGGGSSNEKLFF. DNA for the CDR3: TGTGCCTCTGGAGGGGGCTCATCTAATGAAAAACTGTTTTTT.

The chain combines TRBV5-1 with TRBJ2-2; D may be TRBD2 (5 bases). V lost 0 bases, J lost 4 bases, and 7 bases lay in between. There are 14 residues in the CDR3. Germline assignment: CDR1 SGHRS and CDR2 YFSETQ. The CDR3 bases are TGCGCCAGCAGCTTGGAAGGGAGCACCGGGGAGCTGTTTTTT. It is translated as CASSLEGSTGELFF. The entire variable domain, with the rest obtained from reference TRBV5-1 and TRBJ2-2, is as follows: KAGVTQTPRYLIKTRGQQVTLSCSPISGHRSVSWYQQTPGQGLQFLFEYFSETQRNKGNFPGRFSGRQFSNSRSEMNVSTLELGDSALYLCASSLEGSTGELFFGEGSRLTVL.

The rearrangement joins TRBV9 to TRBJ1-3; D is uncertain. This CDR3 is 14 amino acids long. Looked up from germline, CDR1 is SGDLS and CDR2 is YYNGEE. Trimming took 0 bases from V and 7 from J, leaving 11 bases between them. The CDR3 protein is CASSVVGDSNTIYF. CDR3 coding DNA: TGTGCCAGCAGCGTAGTCGGGGATTCGAACACCATATATTTT.

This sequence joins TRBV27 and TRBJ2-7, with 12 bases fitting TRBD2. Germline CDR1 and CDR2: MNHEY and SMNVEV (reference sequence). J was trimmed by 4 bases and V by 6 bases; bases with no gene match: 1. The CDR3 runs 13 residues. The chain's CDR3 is CASRGLAGYEQYF. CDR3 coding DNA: TGTGCCAGCAGAGGACTAGCGGGGTACGAGCAGTACTTC.

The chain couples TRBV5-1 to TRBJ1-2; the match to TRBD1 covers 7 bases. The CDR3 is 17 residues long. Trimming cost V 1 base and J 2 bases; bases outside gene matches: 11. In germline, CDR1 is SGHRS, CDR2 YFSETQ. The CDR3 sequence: CASSLTGDKTGNYGYTF. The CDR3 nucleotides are TGCGCCAGCAGCTTGACCGGGGATAAGACAGGGAACTATGGCTACACCTTC.

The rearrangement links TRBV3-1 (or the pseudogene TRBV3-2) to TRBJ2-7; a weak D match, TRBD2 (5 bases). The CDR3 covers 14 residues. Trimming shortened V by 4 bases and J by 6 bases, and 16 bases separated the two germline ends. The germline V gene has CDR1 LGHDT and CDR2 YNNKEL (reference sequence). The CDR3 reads CASSLGAGLGEQYF. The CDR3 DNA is TGTGCCAGCAGCCTCGGCGCGGGTTTGGGCGAGCAGTACTTC.

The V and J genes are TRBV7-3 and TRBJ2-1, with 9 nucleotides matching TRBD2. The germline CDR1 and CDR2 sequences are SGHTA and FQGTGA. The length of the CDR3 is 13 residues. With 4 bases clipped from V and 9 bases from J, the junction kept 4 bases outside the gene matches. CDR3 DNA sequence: TGTGCCAGCAGCTCCCCGACTAGCGGTGAGCAGTTCTTC. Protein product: CASSSPTSGEQFF.

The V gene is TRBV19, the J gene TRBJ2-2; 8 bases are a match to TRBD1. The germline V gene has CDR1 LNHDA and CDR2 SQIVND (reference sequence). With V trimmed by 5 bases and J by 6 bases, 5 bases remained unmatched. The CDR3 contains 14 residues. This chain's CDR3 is CASSVGQEAGELFF. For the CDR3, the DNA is TGTGCCAGTAGTGTGGGACAGGAGGCCGGGGAGCTGTTTTTT.

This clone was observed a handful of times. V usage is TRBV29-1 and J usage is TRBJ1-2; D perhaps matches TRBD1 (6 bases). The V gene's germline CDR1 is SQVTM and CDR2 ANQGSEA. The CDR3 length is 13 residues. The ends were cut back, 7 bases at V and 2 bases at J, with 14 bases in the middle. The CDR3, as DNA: TGCAGCGCTACACAGGGATCAAACTATGGCTACACCTTC. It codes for CSATQGSNYGYTF.

The CDR3 DNA sequence: TGTGCTACCCGCGGTCGGAACTATGGCTACACCTTC. Encoded protein: CATRGRNYGYTF. This chain links TRBV19 with TRBJ1-2; D gene ambiguous. CDR3 length: 12 residues. CDR1 LNHDA and CDR2 SQIVND come from the germline V gene (reference sequence).

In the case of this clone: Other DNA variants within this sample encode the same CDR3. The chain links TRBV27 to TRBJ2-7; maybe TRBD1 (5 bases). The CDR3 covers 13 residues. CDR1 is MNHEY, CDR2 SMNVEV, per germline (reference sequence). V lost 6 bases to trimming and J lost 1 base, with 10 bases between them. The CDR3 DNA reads TGTGCCAGCAGACCCACAGGATCCTACGAGCAGTACTTC. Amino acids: CASRPTGSYEQYF.

CDR3 in amino acids: CAISAGINSPLHF. The CDR3 DNA reads TGTGCCATCAGTGCAGGGATTAATTCACCCCTCCACTTT. This chain links TRBV10-3 with TRBJ1-6; D may be TRBD1 (5 bases). The CDR3 spans 13 residues. Trimming left V 4 bases short and J 6 bases short, with 7 bases between. The germline V gene has CDR1 ENHRY and CDR2 SYGVKD.

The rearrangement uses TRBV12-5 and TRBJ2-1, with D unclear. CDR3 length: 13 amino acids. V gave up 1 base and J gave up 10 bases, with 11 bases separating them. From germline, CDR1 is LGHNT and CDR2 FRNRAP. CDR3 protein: CASGLAGSQEQFF. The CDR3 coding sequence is TGTGCTAGTGGTTTGGCCGGGTCGCAAGAGCAGTTCTTC.

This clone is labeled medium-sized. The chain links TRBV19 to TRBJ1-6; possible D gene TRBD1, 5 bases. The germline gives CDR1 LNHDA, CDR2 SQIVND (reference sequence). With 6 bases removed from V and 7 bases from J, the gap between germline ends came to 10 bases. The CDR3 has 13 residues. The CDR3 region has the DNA TGTGCCAGTAGCCCGACAGCAAATTCACCCCTCCACTTT. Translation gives CASSPTANSPLHF.

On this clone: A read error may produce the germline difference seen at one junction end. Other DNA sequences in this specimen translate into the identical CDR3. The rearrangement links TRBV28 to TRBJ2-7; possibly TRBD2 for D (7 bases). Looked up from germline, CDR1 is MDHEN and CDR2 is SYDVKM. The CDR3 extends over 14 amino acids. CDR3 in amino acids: CASSSLGGGTEQYF. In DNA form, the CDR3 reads TGTGCCAGCAGTTCTCTAGGGGGAGGGACCGAGCAGTATTTC.

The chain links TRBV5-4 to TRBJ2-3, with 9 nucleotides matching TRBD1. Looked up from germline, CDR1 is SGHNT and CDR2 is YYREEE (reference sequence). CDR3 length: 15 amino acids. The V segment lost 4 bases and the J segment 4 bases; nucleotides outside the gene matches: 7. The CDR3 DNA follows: TGTGCCAGCAGCCCGGGACAGGGCCGCGCAGATACGCAGTATTTT. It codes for CASSPGQGRADTQYF.

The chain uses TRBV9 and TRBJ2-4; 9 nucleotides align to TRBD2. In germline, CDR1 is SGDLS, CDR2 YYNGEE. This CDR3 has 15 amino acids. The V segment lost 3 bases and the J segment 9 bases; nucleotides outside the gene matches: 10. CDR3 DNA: TGTGCCAGCAGCGCCGGGACTAGCCTAAGGGGCATTCAGTACTTC. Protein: CASSAGTSLRGIQYF.

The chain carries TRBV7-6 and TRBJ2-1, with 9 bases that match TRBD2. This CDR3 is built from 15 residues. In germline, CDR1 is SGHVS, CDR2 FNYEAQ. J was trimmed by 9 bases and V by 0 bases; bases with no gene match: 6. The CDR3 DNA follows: TGTGCCAGCAGCTTAGCGCATAGCGGGAGCAGTGAGCAGTTCTTC. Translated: CASSLAHSGSSEQFF.

The CDR3 DNA follows: TGTGCCAGCAGCTCGCTGACTAGCGGGAGGAAAGGGAATGAGCAGTTCTTC. Protein product: CASSSLTSGRKGNEQFF. The V gene is TRBV7-2, the J gene TRBJ2-1; TRBD2 aligns across 13 bases. In germline, CDR1 is SGHTA, CDR2 FQGNSA. This CDR3 spans 17 amino acids. V gave up 4 bases and J gave up 7 bases; unmatched junction bases: 10.

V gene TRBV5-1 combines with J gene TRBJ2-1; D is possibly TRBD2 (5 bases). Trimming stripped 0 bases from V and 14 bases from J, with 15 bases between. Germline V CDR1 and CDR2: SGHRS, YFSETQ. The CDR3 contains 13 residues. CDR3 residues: CASSLGEPGREFF. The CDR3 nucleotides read TGCGCCAGCAGCTTGGGTGAACCGGGAAGAGAGTTCTTC.

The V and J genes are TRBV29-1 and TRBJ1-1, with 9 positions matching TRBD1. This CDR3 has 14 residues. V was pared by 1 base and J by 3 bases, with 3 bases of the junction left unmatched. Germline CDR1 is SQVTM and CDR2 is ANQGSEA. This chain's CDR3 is CSVEGGQGHTEAFF. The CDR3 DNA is TGCAGCGTTGAAGGAGGACAGGGGCACACTGAAGCTTTCTTT.

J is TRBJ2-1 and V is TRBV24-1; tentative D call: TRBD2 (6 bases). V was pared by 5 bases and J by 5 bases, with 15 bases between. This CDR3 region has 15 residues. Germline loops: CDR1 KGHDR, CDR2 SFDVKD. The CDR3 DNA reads TGTGCCACCAGTGTCCGCGGGGCAGGGAACAATGAGCAGTTCTTC. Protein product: CATSVRGAGNNEQFF.

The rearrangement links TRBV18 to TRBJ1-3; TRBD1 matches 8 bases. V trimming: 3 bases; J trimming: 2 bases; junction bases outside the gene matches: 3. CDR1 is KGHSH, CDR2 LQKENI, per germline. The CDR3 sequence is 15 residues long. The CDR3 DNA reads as TGTGCCAGCTCACCGACAGGGGAGGCTGGAAACACCATATATTTT. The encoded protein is CASSPTGEAGNTIYF.

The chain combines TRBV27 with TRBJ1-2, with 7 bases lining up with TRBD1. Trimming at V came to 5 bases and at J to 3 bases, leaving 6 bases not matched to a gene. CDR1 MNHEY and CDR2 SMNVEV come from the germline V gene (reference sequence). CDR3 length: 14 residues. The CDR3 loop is CASSLRGWDYGYTF. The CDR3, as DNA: TGTGCCAGCAGTCTCAGGGGGTGGGACTATGGCTACACCTTC.

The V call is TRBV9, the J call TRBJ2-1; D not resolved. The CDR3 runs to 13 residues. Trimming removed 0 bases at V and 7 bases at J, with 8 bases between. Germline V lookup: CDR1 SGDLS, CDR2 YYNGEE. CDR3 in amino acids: CASSVELPNEQFF. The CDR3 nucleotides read TGTGCCAGCAGCGTAGAACTACCTAATGAGCAGTTCTTC.

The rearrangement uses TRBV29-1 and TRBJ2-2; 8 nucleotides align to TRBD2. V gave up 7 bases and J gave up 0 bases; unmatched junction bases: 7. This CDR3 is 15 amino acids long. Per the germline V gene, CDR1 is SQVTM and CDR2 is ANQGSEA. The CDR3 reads CSAYIAGSNTGELFF. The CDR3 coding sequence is TGCAGCGCTTATATAGCGGGGTCGAACACCGGGGAGCTGTTTTTT.

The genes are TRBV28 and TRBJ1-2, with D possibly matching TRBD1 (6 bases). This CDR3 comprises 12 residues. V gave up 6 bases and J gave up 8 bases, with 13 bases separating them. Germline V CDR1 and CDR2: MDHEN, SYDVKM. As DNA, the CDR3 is TGTGCCAGCAGCCCTCAGGGGCCGGGCTACACCTTC. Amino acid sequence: CASSPQGPGYTF.